The clone carrying this T cell receptor (beta chain) has a handful of counts. Its antigen remains unidentified. TCRdb analysed the 5' RACE reads with MiXCR anew, one entry per CDR3 protein. This sample has more than 300,000 distinct CDR3 sequences, with approximately 11% found just once. This sample was included in a study of T cells after yellow fever vaccination. Study observations and caveats: Abundant clonotypes (contaminants from the bulk population) could be present in FACS-sorted repertoires.

Here the sequenced sample was CD4+ T cells sorted from PBMCs, taken 45 days after the yellow fever booster vaccination. The origin of this receptor is a young man who received the YFV17D yellow fever vaccine.

The CDR3 coding sequence is TGCGCCAGCAGTTGGGACAGCGGGGCCGAGCAGTACTTC. Protein product: CASSWDSGAEQYF. The chain combines TRBV5-1 with TRBJ2-7; D assignment may be TRBD1 or TRBD2 (7 bases each). Germline V gene data show CDR1 as SGHRS and CDR2 as YFSETQ. The CDR3 consists of 13 residues. V was cut by 5 bases and J by 6 bases, with 15 bases left in between.